These 7 T cell receptor beta chains originate from one sample sequenced in a study of beta chain features in type 1 diabetes (dated by TCRdb to 2016 to 2018). Preparation of the library involved the immunoSEQ multiplex PCR assay. The entire isolated RNA was reverse transcribed using the High Capacity cDNA Reverse Transcription Kit, and thus expressed TCRB transcripts were sequenced. Sourced from immuneACCESS, this table was stored by TCRdb with only in-frame sequences that have V and J called. A share of the clones is absent; for the studies checked, an unresolved V gene accounts for under half, and the remainder has no known explanation. Present in this sample are about 900,000 clones, roughly 16% of which were seen just once. The ten largest make up 0.023% of the sample. Input material: naive CD4+ T cells from blood. Per the publication, the cell subset or site label means: true naive CD4+ T cells. Receptors originate from a woman aged 18 to 35 in good health.

The chain has TRBV5-4 and TRBJ1-1; 8 nucleotides align to TRBD1. In germline, CDR1 is SGHNT, CDR2 YYREEE (reference sequence). V lost 5 bases to trimming and J lost 5 bases; unmatched junction nucleotides: 11. CDR3 length: 15 residues. The CDR3 region has the DNA TGTGCCAGCAGACTAACAGGGGGGAGGCGGACTGAAGCTTTCTTT. Encoded protein: CASRLTGGRRTEAFF.

The chain joins TRBV28 to TRBJ2-1; the D is unclear. CDR1 is MDHEN, CDR2 SYDVKM, per germline. With 5 bases removed from V and 9 bases from J, the gap between germline ends came to 11 bases. There are 12 residues in the CDR3. The CDR3 DNA reads TGTGCCAGCAGTCGATATTTTACTGAGCAGTTCTTC. It encodes CASSRYFTEQFF.

The chain carries TRBV18 and TRBJ2-3; no clear D. Germline CDR1 KGHSH, CDR2 LQKENI. Trimming shortened V by 2 bases and J by 2 bases, and 11 bases separated the two germline ends. CDR3 length: 15 amino acids. CDR3 region: CASSPTNPFTDTQYF. The CDR3, as DNA: TGTGCCAGCTCACCAACCAACCCGTTCACAGATACGCAGTATTTT.

The V gene is TRBV4-1, the J gene TRBJ1-1; 11 nucleotides align to TRBD1. The germline gives CDR1 MGHRA, CDR2 YSYEKL. The CDR3 sequence is 17 residues long. V was pared by 0 bases and J by 0 bases, with 3 bases of the junction left unmatched. For the CDR3, the DNA is TGCGCCAGCAGCCAAGAAGGACAGGGGGCTGTGAACACTGAAGCTTTCTTT. Translated, it gives CASSQEGQGAVNTEAFF.

In this sample, this clone turned up a few times. V and J are TRBV4-3 and TRBJ2-6; no clear D gene. This CDR3 region has 16 residues. Germline V gene sequence: CDR1 LGHNA, CDR2 YSLEER. The ends were cut back, 1 base at V and 2 bases at J, with 9 bases in the middle. The DNA for the CDR3 is TGCGCCAGCAGCCAAGGAGTTGGGGCTGGGGCCAACGTCCTGACTTTC. Translation gives CASSQGVGAGANVLTF.

Only a few counts were recorded for this clone. The V gene is TRBV9, the J gene TRBJ2-3, with D perhaps matching TRBD1 (5 bases). This CDR3 contains 13 residues. Per germline, CDR1 SGDLS and CDR2 YYNGEE. The germline V and J ends were trimmed by 2 bases and 6 bases, with 10 bases remaining between them. Here the CDR3 reads CASSVGQRDTQYF. DNA for the CDR3: TGTGCCAGCAGCGTGGGGCAACGCGATACGCAGTATTTT.

This clone was detected a few times. This chain joins TRBV20-1 and TRBJ2-1; D is perhaps TRBD2 (5 bases). Germline assignment: CDR1 DFQATT and CDR2 SNEGSKA (reference sequence). V dropped 4 bases and J dropped 7 bases, with 5 bases sitting between them. The CDR3 is made up of 10 amino acids. In nucleotides, the CDR3 is TGCAGTGCTATAGCGAATGAGCAGTTCTTC. Translating it yields CSAIANEQFF.